These 3 T cell receptor beta chains were sequenced from one sample in a study of blood T cell repertoires in COVID-19. Produced via immunoSEQ multiplex PCR; TCRdb's table is partial and in-frame only. The sample comprises some 150,000 clones, 85% to 90% of which are singletons, and 15% rests with the top ten. The sample taken for sequencing was peripheral blood. The receptors originated from a woman aged 40 to 50 with acute or convalescent COVID-19.

The chain carries TRBV6-5 and TRBJ1-2; 8 bases fit TRBD1. With 0 bases clipped from V and 6 bases from J, the junction kept 9 bases outside the gene matches. The CDR3 spans 16 residues. Germline-derived CDR1 and CDR2 are MNHEY and SVGAGI. CDR3 in DNA: TGTGCCAGCAGTTACTCGATTGGGACAGGAGGTAATGGCTACACCTTC. It translates to CASSYSIGTGGNGYTF.

V and J are TRBV10-3 and TRBJ1-1; D gene ambiguous. The ends were cut back, 6 bases at V and 2 bases at J, with 10 bases in the middle. Germline CDR1 and CDR2: ENHRY and SYGVKD. The CDR3 length is 13 residues. The CDR3, as DNA: TGTGCCATCAGCGGAGGGCCAAACACTGAAGCTTTCTTT. Translated, it gives CAISGGPNTEAFF.

The V and J genes are TRBV4-1 and TRBJ2-1; TRBD1 matches at 9 bases. Germline V gene sequence: CDR1 MGHRA, CDR2 YSYEKL. The CDR3 has 17 residues. V was clipped by 3 bases and J by 4 bases; unmatched bases: 10. The CDR3 DNA reads TGCGCCAGCAGCCACAATCTCCGGGACAGGGTTTACAATGAGCAGTTCTTC. It yields the protein CASSHNLRDRVYNEQFF.